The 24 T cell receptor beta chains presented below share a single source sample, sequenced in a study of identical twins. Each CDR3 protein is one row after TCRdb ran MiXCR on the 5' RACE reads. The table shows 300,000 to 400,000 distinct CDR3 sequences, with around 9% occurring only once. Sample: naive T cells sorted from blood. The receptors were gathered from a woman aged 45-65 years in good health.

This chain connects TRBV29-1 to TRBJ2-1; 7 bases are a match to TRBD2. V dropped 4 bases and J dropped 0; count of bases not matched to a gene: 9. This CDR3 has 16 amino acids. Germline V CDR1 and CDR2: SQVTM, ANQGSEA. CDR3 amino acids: CSVVGGTGGSYNEQFF. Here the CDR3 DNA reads TGCAGCGTTGTTGGGGGGACGGGGGGCTCCTACAATGAGCAGTTCTTC.

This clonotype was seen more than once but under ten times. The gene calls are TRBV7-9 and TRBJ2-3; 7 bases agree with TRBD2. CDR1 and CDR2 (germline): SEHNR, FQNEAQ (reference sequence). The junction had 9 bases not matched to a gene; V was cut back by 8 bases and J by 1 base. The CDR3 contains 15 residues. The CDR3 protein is CASAFSGERTDTQYF. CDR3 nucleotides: TGTGCCAGCGCCTTCAGCGGGGAGCGCACAGATACGCAGTATTTT.

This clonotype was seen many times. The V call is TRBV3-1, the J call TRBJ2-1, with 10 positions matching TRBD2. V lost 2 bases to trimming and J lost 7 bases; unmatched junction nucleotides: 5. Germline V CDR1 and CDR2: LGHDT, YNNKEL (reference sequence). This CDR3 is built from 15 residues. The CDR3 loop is CASSQRGLAVNEQFF. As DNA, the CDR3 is TGTGCCAGCAGCCAAAGAGGACTAGCGGTGAATGAGCAGTTCTTC.

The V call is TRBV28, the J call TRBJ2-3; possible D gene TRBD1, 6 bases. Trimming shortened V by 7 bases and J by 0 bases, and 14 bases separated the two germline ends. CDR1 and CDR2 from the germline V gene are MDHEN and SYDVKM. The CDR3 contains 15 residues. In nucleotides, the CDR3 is TGTGCCAGCATCTCCGGGACAACTAGCACAGATACGCAGTATTTT. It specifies CASISGTTSTDTQYF.

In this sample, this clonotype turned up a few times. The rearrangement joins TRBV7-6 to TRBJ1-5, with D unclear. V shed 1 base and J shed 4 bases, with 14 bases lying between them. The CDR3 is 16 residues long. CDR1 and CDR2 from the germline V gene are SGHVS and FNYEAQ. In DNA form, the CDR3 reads TGTGCCAGCAGCTTAGAACCCGGGCAGCTTAATCAGCCCCAGCATTTT. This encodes CASSLEPGQLNQPQHF.

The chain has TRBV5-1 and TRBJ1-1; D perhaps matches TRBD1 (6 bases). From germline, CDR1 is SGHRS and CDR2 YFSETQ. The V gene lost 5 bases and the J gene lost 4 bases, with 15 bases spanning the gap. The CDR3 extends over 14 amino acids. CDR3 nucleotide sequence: TGCGCCAGCAGATCCGCACAGGGATTCACTGAAGCTTTCTTT. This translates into CASRSAQGFTEAFF.

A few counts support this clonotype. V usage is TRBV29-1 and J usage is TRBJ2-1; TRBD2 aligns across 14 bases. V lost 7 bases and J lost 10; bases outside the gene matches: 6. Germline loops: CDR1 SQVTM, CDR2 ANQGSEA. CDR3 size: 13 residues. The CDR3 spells CSDRLAGGWEQFF. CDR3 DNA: TGCAGCGATAGACTAGCGGGAGGGTGGGAGCAGTTCTTC.

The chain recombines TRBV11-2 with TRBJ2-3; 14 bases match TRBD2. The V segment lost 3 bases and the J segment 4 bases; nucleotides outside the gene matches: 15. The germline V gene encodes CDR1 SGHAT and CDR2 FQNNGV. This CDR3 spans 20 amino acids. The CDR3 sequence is CASSFMGLAGVGARPDTQYF. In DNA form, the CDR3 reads TGTGCCAGCAGCTTTATGGGACTAGCGGGAGTAGGGGCCCGCCCAGATACGCAGTATTTT.

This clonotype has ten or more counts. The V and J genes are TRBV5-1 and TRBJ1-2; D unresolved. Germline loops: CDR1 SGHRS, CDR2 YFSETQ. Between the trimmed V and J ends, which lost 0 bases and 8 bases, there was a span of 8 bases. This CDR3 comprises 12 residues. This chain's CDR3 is CASSLAEHGYTF. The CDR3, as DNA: TGCGCCAGCAGCTTGGCAGAACACGGCTACACCTTC.

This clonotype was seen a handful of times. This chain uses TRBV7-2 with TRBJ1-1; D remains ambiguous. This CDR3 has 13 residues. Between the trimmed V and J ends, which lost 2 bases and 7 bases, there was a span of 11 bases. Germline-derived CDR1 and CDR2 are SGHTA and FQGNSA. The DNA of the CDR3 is TGTGCCAGCAGCTTAATTGCCCGGAGTGAAGCTTTCTTT. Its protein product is CASSLIARSEAFF.

The CDR3 protein is CASSLVAGPQGNEQFF. The CDR3, as DNA: TGCGCCAGCAGCTTGGTGGCAGGGCCCCAAGGCAATGAGCAGTTCTTC. This sequence joins TRBV5-1 and TRBJ2-1; weak D call: TRBD1 (5 bases). Germline V gene data show CDR1 as SGHRS and CDR2 as YFSETQ. V lost 0 bases, J lost 6 bases, and 16 bases lay in between. This CDR3 comprises 16 residues.

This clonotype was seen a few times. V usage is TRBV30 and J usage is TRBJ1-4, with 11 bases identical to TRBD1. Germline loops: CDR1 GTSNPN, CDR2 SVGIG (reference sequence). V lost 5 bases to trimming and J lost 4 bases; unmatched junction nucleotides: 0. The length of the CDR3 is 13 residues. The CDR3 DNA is TGTGCCTGGGGGACAGGGGGTAATGAAAAACTGTTTTTT. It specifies CAWGTGGNEKLFF.

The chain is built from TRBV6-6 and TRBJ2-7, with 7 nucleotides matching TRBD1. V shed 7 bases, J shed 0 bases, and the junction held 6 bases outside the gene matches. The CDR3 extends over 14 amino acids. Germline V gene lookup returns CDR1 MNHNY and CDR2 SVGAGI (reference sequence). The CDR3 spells CASTLTGSSYEQYF. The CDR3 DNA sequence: TGTGCCAGCACTTTGACAGGGAGCTCCTACGAGCAGTACTTC.

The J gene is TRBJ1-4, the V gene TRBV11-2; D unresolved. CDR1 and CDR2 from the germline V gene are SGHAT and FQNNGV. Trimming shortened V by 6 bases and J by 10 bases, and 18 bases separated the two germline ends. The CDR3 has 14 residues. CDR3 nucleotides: TGTGCCAGCAGTGAGACAAGACGCCAAGGAAAACTGTTTTTT. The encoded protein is CASSETRRQGKLFF.

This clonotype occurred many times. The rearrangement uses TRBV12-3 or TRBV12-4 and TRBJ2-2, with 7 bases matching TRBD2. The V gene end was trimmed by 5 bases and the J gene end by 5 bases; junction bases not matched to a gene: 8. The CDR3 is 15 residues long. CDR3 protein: CASSPYGEGTGELFF. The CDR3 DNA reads TGTGCCAGCAGTCCCTATGGGGAGGGTACCGGGGAGCTGTTTTTT.

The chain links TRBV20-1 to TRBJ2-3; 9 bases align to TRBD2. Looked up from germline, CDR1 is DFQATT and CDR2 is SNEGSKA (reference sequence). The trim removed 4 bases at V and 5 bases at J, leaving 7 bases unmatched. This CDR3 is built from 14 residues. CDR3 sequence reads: CSAIVREGGDTQYF. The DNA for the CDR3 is TGCAGTGCTATCGTGCGGGAGGGAGGAGATACGCAGTATTTT.

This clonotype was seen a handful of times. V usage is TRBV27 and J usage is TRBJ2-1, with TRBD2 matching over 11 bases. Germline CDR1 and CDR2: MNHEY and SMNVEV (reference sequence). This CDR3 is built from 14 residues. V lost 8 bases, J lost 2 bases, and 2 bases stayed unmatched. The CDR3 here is CASVAGGPYNEQFF. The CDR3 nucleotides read TGTGCCAGCGTAGCGGGAGGGCCCTACAATGAGCAGTTCTTC.

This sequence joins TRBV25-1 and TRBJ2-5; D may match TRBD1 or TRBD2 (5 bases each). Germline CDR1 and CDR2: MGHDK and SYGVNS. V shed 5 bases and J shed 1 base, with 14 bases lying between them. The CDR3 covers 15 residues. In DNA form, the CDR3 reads TGTGCCAGCAGTCCCCCAGGGAGAATCCAAGAGACCCAGTACTTC. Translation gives CASSPPGRIQETQYF.

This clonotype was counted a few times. The CDR3 DNA sequence: TGTGCCAGCAGTTTATCTTACGGACAGGGAAATTCCTACCAAGAGACCCAGTACTTC. As protein: CASSLSYGQGNSYQETQYF. The chain has TRBV27 and TRBJ2-5, with TRBD1 matching 8 bases. The CDR3 is 19 residues long. J was trimmed by 0 bases and V by 0 bases; bases with no gene match: 12. Germline CDR1 reads MNHEY; CDR2 reads SMNVEV (reference sequence).

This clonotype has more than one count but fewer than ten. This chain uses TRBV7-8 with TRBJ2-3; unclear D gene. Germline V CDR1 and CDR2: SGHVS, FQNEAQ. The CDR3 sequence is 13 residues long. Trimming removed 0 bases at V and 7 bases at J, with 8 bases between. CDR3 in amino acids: CASSLAGVYTQYF. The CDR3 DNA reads TGTGCCAGCAGCTTAGCGGGCGTTTATACGCAGTATTTT.

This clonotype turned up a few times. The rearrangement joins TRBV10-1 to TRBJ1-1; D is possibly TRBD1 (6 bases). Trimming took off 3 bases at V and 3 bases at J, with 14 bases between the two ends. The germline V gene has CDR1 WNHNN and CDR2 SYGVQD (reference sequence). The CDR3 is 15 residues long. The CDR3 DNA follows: TGCGCCAGCAGTGACCCAACAGGGACGGACACTGAAGCTTTCTTT. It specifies CASSDPTGTDTEAFF.

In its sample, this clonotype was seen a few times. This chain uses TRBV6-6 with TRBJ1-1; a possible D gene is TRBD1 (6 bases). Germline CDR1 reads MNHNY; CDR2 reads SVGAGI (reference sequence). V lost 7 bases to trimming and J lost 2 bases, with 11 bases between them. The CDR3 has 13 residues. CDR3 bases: TGTGCCAGCACCCAGGGGCAAAACACTGAAGCTTTCTTT. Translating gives CASTQGQNTEAFF.

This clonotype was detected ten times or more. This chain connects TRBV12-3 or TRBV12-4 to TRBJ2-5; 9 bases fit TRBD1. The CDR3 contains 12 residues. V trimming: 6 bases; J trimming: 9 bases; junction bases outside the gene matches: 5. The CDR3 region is CASSRDRVAQYF. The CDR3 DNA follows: TGTGCCAGCAGCCGGGACAGGGTGGCCCAGTACTTC.

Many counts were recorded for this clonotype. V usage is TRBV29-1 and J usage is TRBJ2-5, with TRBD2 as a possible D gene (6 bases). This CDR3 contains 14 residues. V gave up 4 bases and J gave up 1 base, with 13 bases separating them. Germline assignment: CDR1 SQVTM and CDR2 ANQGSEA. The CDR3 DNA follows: TGCAGCGTTGCGCCCGGGACTCTCCAAGAGACCCAGTACTTC. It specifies CSVAPGTLQETQYF.